Following are 5 T cell receptor beta chains from one sample sequenced in a study of T and B cells in COVID-19 patients. TRB rearrangements were amplified by multiplex PCR with BIOMED2 TRB-A/B primers. TCRdb redid the calling of the multiplex PCR reads with MiXCR, one entry per CDR3 protein. The table includes some 15,000 distinct CDR3 sequences, roughly 31% detected once. TRB was amplified from around 230-520 ng of blood genomic DNA. The sequencing input was blood. These receptors originate from a human donor who had recovered from COVID-19.

By frequency in the sample, this clonotype is medium-sized (0.01 to 0.1%). The rearrangement links TRBV29-1 to TRBJ2-5, with D perhaps matching TRBD2 (5 bases). Trimming cost V 8 bases and J 5 bases, with 15 bases left between them. Germline lookup yields CDR1 SQVTM and CDR2 ANQGSEA. There are 12 residues in the CDR3. CDR3 nucleotide sequence: TGCAGCTCTAACGACTGGAGGGAGACCCAGTACTTC. Translating gives CSSNDWRETQYF. Full variable domain (missing parts from reference TRBV29-1 and TRBJ2-5): SAVISQKPSRDICQRGTSLTIQCQVDSQVTMMFWYRQQPGQSLTLIATANQGSEATYESGFVIDKFPISRPNLTFSTLTVSNMSPEDSSIYLCSSNDWRETQYFGPGTRLLVL.

The rearrangement uses TRBV27 and TRBJ1-5; D uncertain. CDR1 and CDR2 (germline): MNHEY, SMNVEV (reference sequence). The CDR3 runs to 16 residues. The germline V and J ends were trimmed by 7 bases and 1 base, with 17 bases remaining between them. CDR3 nucleotide sequence: TGTGCCAGCACCTTTTTCGTAGCATTCAGCAATCAGCCCCAGCATTTT. The encoded protein is CASTFFVAFSNQPQHF.

This clonotype was observed a few times. The V call is TRBV7-9, the J call TRBJ2-7, with 8 bases that match TRBD2. The CDR3 spans 15 residues. With 0 bases clipped from V and 4 bases from J, the junction kept 5 bases outside the gene matches. Germline V gives CDR1 SEHNR, CDR2 FQNEAQ (reference sequence). The CDR3 loop reads CASSLAQSSGYEQYF. As DNA, the CDR3 is TGTGCCAGCAGCTTAGCGCAGTCTAGCGGGTACGAGCAGTACTTC.

The V gene is TRBV21-1, the J gene TRBJ2-7. TRBV21-1 is given as a pseudogene. The CDR3 extends over 13 amino acids. CDR3 loop: CASSKGSSYEQYF. The CDR3 DNA reads TGTGCCAGCAGCAAAGGCAGCTCCTACGAGCAGTACTTC.

This clonotype was picked up a small number of times. The chain links TRBV18 to TRBJ1-4, with TRBD1 as a possible D gene (6 bases). Trimming removed 4 bases from V and 14 bases from J, with 14 bases in between. CDR3 size: 12 residues. The germline gives CDR1 KGHSH, CDR2 LQKENI. CDR3 nucleotides: TGTGCCAGCTCACTCAAAACAGGGAACCTGTTTTTT. Translating gives CASSLKTGNLFF.